This T cell receptor (beta chain) was retrieved from a study of blood T cells in healthy people across ages. Notes on this clonotype: The antigen is undetermined.

A sample-barcoded 5' primer and a J-beta primer mix were used in a second PCR of roughly 7 to 12 cycles. TCRdb passed the 5' RACE reads through MiXCR, listing each CDR3 protein once. This table holds 1.5 million to 2 million distinct CDR3 sequences, around half found once. The ends lost 5 bases at V and 1 base at J; junction bases unmatched: 6. The CDR3 totals 15 residues. Germline-derived CDR1 and CDR2 are DFQATT and SNEGSKA (reference sequence). Each donor was a healthy Caucasian individual from Russia, aged 6 to 90. General study points: Those diversity estimates obtained from one million T cells were thought to be underestimates.

The sequenced material came from blood. This sequence was found in a woman in her thirties or forties in good health. The rearrangement joins TRBV20-1 to TRBJ1-5; the match to TRBD1 covers 9 bases. The CDR3 DNA follows: TGCAGTGCTTTACAGGGGGCGAGGAGCAATCAGCCCCAGCATTTT. As protein: CSALQGARSNQPQHF.